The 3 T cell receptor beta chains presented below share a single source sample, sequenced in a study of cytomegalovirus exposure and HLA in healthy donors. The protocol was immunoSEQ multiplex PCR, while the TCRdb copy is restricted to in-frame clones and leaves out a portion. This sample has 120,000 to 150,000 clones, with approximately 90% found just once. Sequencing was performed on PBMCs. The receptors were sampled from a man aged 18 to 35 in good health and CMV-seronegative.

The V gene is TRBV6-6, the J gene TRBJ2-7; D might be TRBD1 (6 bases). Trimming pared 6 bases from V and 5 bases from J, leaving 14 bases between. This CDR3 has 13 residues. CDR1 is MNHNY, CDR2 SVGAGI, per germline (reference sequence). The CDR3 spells CASRLQGADEQYV. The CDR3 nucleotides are TGTGCCAGCAGACTACAGGGAGCGGACGAGCAGTACGTC.

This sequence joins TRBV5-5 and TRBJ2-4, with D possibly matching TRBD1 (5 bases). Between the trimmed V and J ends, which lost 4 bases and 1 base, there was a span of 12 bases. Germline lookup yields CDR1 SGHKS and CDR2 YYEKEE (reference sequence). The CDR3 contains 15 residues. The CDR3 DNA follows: TGTGCCAGCAGCCTCAGTGGGGCGGCCAAAAACATTCAGTACTTC. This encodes CASSLSGAAKNIQYF.

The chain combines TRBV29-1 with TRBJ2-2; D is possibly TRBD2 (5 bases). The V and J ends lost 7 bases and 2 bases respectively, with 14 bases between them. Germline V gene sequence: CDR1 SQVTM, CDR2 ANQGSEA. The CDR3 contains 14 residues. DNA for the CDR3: TGCAGCGCCGAGCGGCAGACTAACACCGGGGAGCTGTTTTTT. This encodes CSAERQTNTGELFF.